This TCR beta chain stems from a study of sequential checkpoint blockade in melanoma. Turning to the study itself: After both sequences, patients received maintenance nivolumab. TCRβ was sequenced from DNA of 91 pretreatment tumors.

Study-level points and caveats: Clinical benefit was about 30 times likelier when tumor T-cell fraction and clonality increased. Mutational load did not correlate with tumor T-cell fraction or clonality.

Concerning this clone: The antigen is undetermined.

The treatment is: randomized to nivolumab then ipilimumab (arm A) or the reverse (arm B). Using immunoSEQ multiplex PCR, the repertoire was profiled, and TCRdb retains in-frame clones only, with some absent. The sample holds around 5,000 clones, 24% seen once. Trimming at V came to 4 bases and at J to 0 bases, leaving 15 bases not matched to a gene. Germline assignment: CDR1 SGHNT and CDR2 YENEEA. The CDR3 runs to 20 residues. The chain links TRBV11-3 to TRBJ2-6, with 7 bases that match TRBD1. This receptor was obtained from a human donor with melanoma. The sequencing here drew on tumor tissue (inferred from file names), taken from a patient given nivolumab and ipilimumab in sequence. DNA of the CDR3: TGTGCCAGCAGCTCAAAGCCCCCGGGACAGACGATCTCTGGGGCCAACGTCCTGACTTTC. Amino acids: CASSSKPPGQTISGANVLTF. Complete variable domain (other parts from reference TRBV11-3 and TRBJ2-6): EAGVVQSPRYKIIEKKQPVAFWCNPISGHNTLYWYLQNLGQGPELLIRYENEEAVDDSQLPKDRFSAERLKGVDSTLKIQPAELGDSAVYLCASSSKPPGQTISGANVLTFGAGSRLTVL.